This T cell receptor (beta chain) came from a study of T cells in Graves' hyperthyroidism and ophthalmopathy. The germline gives CDR1 MNHNS, CDR2 SASEGT. CDR3 length equals 15 residues. V gave up 6 bases and J gave up 0 bases; unmatched junction bases: 7. Amplified TCR beta CDR3 regions came from RNA transcripts. In the first-round RT-PCR of the TCR CDR3, the HTBI primer set was used. TCRdb re-analysed the multiplex PCR reads in MiXCR, keeping a single row per CDR3 protein. The repertoire holds some 500,000 distinct CDR3 sequences, 16% seen once, with 29% in the top ten. This clonotype was counted at least ten times.

The receptor's source is a woman younger than 45 with Graves' ophthalmopathy. The sequenced sample was blood. The chain employs TRBV6-1 and TRBJ2-7; 8 nucleotides agree with TRBD2. The CDR3 DNA reads as TGTGCCAGCAGCTGGAGCGGGAGAGACTCCTACGAGCAGTACTTC. It is translated as CASSWSGRDSYEQYF.